The clone carrying this T cell receptor (beta chain) was detected a few times. What it binds is unknown. The sample originates from a study of chemoradiotherapy in HPV16-positive cancers. Over chemoradiotherapy, repertoires were sampled more than once. The CDR3 has 15 residues. The germline V gene has CDR1 LGHNA and CDR2 YSLEER. V was cut by 2 bases and J by 2 bases, with 10 bases left in between. Findings of the study overall: During treatment, candidate HPV-specific clones and E7-related motifs expanded in tumor.

The method was immunoSEQ multiplex PCR; TCRdb's version includes in-frame clones alone and lacks a portion of them. The repertoire holds 7,500 to 9,500 clones, with about three quarters as singletons. The TCR comes from a human donor with HPV-associated anogenital cancer. The V and J genes are TRBV4-3 and TRBJ1-3, with D maybe TRBD1 (6 bases). This material consisted of tumor tissue, taken from a patient who underwent chemoradiotherapy. CDR3: CASSQKYRAGNTIYF. The CDR3, as DNA: TGCGCCAGCAGCCAAAAGTACAGGGCTGGAAACACCATATATTTT.